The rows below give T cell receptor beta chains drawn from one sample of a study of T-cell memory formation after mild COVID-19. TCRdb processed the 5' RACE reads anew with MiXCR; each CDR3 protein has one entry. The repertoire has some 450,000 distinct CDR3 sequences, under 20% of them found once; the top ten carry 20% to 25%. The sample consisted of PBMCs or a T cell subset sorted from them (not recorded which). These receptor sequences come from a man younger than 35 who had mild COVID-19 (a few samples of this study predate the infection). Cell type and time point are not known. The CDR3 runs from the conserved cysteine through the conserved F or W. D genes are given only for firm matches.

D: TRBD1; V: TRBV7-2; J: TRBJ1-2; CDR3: CASSPWTGGRYGYTF
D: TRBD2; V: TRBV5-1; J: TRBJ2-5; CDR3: CASASGGTETQYF
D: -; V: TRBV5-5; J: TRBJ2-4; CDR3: CASRIQYF
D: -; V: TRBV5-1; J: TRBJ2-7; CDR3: CASSPGQTQYF
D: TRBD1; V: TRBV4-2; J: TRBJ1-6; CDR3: CASSLSDRAPYNSPLHF
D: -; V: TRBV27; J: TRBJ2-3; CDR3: CASSPPPYVDTQYF
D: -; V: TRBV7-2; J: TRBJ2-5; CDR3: CASSQLRGETQYF
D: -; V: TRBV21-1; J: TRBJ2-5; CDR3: CASTRWDRGLETQYF
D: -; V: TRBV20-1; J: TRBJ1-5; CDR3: CSAKVGDKPQHF
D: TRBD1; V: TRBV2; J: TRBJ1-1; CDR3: CASRGGTGGTGTEAFF
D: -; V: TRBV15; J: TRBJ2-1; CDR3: CATSVPRVSYNEQFF
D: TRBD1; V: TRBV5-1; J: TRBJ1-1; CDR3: CASSPAGTGKIDTEAFF
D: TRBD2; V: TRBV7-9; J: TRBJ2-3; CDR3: CASRADLGLAGDTQYF
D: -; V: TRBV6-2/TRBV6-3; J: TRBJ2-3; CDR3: CASDSSGADTQYF
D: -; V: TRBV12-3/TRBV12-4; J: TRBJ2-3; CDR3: CASRTGSREGDTQYF
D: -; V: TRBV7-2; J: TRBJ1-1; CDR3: CASRTWAGFATEAFF
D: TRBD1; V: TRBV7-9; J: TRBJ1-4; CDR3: CASSRTGYGPARTNEKLFF
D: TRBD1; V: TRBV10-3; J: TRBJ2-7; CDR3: CAISEYRDRESYEQYF
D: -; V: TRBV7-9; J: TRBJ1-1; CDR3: CASSLFGGGSDAFF
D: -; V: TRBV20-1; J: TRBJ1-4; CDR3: CSASLQTEKLFF
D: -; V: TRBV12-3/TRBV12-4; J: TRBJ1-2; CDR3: CASSRTSLANYGYTF
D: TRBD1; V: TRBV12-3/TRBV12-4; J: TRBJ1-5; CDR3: CASSRQGRDQPQHF
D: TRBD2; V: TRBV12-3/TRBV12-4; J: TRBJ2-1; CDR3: CASRKTSGGADEQFF
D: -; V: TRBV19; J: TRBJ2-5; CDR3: CASSIAGGALRETQYF
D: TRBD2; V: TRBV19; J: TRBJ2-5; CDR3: CASSTSGGTQYF
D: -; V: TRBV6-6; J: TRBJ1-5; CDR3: CASRVSGSNQPQHF
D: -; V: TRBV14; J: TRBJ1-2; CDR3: CASSRGFAEYNYGYTF
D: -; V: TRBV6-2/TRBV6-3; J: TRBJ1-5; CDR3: CASSWDDGGNQPQHF
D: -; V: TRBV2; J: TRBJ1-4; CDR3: CASSGRGEKLFF